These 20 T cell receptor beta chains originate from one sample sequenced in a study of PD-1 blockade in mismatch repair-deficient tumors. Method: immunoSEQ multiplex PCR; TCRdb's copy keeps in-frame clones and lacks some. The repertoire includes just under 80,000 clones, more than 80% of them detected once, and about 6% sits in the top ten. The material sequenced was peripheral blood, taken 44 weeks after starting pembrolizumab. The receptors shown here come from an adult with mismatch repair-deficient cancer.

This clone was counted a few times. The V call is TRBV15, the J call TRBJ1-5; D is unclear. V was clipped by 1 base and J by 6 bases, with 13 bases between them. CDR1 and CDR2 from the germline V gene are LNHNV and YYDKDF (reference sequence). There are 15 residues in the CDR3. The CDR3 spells CATSRAVGEGQPQHF. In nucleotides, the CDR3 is TGTGCCACCAGCAGAGCAGTCGGGGAGGGTCAGCCCCAGCATTTT. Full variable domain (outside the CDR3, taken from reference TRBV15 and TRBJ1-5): DAMVIQNPRYQVTQFGKPVTLSCSQTLNHNVMYWYQQKSSQAPKLLFHYYDKDFNNEADTPDNFQSRRPNTSFCFLDIRSPGLGDTAMYLCATSRAVGEGQPQHFGDGTRLSIL.

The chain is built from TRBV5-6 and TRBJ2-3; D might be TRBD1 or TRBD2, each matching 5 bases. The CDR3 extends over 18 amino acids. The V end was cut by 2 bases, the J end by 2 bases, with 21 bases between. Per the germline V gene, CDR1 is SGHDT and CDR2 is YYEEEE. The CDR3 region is CASSFLAQWGVDTDTQYF. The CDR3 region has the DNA TGTGCCAGCAGCTTCCTAGCTCAGTGGGGCGTTGACACAGATACGCAGTATTTT.

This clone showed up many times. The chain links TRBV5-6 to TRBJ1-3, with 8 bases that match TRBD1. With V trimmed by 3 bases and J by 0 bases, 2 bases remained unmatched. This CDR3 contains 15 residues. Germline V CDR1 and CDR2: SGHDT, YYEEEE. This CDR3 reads CASSWTGSSGNTIYF. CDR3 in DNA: TGTGCCAGCAGCTGGACAGGGTCCTCTGGAAACACCATATATTTT. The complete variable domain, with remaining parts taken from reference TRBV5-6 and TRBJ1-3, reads DAGVTQSPTHLIKTRGQQVTLRCSPKSGHDTVSWYQQALGQGPQFIFQYYEEEERQRGNFPDRFSGHQFPNYSSELNVNALLLGDSALYLCASSWTGSSGNTIYFGEGSWLTVV.

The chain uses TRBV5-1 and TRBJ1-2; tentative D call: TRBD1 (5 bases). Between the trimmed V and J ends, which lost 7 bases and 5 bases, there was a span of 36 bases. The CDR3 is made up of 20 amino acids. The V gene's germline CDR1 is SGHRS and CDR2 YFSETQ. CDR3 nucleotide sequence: TGCGCCAGCGAGGGACTCACTTTACCACCATCGGGGGTCCAGCAATATGGCTACACCTTC. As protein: CASEGLTLPPSGVQQYGYTF.

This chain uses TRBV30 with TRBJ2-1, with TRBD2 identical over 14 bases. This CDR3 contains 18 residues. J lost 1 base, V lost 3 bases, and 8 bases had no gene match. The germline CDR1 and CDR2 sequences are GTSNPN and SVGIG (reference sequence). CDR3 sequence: CAWRAGTSGSRSYNEQFF. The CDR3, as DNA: TGTGCCTGGAGAGCCGGGACTAGCGGGAGTCGGTCCTACAATGAGCAGTTCTTC.

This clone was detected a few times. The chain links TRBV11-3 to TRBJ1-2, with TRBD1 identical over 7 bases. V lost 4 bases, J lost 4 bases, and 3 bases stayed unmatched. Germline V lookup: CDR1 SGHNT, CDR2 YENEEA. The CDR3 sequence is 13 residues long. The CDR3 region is CASSSRQGYGYTF. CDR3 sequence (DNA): TGTGCCAGCAGCTCTAGACAGGGCTATGGCTACACCTTC. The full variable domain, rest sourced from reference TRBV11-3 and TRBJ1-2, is EAGVVQSPRYKIIEKKQPVAFWCNPISGHNTLYWYLQNLGQGPELLIRYENEEAVDDSQLPKDRFSAERLKGVDSTLKIQPAELGDSAVYLCASSSRQGYGYTFGSGTRLTVV.

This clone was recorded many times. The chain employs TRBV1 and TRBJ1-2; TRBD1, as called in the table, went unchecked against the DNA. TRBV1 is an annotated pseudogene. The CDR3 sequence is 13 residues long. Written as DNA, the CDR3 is TGCACCAGCAGCGAAACAGGGGGCGTCGGCTACACCTTC. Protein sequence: CTSSETGGVGYTF.

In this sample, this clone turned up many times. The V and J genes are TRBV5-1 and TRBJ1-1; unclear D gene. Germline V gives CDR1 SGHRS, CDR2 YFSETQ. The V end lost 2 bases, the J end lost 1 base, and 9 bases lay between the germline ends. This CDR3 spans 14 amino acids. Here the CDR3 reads CASSFEIPNTEAFF. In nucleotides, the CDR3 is TGCGCCAGCAGCTTTGAGATCCCGAACACTGAAGCTTTCTTT. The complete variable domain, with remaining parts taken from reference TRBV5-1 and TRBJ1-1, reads KAGVTQTPRYLIKTRGQQVTLSCSPISGHRSVSWYQQTPGQGLQFLFEYFSETQRNKGNFPGRFSGRQFSNSRSEMNVSTLELGDSALYLCASSFEIPNTEAFFGQGTRLTVV.

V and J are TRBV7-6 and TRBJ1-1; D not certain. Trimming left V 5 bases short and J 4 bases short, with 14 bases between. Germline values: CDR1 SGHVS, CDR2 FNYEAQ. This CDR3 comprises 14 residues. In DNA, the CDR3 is TGTGCCAGCAGCCCAAGATCCGTTGGCACTGAAGCTTTCTTT. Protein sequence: CASSPRSVGTEAFF.

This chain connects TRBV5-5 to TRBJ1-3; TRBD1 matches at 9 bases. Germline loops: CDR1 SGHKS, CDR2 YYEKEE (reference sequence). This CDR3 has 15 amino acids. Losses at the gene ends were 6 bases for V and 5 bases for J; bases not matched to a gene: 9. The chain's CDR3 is CASIIWTGERNTIYF. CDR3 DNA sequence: TGTGCCAGCATCATTTGGACAGGGGAGAGAAACACCATATATTTT.

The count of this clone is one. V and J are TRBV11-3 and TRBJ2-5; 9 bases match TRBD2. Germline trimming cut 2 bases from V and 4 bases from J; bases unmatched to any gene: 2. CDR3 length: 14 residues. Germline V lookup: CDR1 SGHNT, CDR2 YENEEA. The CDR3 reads CASSLTSGSETQYF. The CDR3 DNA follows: TGTGCCAGCAGCTTAACTAGCGGGTCAGAGACCCAGTACTTC.

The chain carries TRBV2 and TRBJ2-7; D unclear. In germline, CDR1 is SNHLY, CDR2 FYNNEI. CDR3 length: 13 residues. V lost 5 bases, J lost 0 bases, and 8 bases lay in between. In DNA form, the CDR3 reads TGTGCCAGCAGTCCAAGGAGCTCCTACGAGCAGTACTTC. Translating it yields CASSPRSSYEQYF.

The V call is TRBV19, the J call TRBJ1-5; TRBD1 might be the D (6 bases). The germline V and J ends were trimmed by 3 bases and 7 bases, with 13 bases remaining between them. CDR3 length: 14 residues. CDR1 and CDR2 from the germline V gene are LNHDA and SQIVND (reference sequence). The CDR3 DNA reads TGTGCCAGTAGTATTATGGGGGCTACCCAGCCCCAGCATTTT. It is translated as CASSIMGATQPQHF.

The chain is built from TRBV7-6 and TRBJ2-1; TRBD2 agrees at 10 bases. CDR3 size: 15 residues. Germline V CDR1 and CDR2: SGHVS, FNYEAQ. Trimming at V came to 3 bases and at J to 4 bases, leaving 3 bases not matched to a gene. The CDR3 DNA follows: TGTGCCAGCAGCTTGTCTAGCGGGAGATACAATGAGCAGTTCTTC. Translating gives CASSLSSGRYNEQFF. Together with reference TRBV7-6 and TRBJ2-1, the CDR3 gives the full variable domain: GAGVSQSPRYKVTKRGQDVALRCDPISGHVSLYWYRQALGQGPEFLTYFNYEAQQDKSGLPNDRFSAERPEGSISTLTIQRTEQRDSAMYRCASSLSSGRYNEQFFGPGTRLTVL.

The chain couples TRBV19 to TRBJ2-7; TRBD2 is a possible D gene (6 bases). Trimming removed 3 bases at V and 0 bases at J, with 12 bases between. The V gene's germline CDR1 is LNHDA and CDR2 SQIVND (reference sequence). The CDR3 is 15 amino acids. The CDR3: CASSIEVGSSYEQYF. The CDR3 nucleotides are TGTGCCAGTAGTATTGAAGTCGGGAGCTCCTACGAGCAGTACTTC.

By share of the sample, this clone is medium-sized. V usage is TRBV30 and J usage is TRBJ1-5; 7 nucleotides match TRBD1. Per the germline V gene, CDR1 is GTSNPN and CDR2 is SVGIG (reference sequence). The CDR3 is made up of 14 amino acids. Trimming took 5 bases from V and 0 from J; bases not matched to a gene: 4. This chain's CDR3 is CAWSGTASNQPQHF. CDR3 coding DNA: TGTGCCTGGTCCGGGACAGCTAGCAATCAGCCCCAGCATTTT. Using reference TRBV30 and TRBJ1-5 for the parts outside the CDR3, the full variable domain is SQTIHQWPATLVQPVGSPLSLECTVEGTSNPNLYWYRQAAGRGLQLLFYSVGIGQISSEVPQNLSASRPQDRQFILSSKKLLLSDSGFYLCAWSGTASNQPQHFGDGTRLSIL.

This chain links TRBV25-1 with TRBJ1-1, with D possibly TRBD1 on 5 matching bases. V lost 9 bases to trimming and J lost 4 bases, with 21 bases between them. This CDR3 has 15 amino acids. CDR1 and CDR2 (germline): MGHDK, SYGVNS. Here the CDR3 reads CASRPVWGSATEAFF. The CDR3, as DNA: TGTGCCAGTCGCCCGGTGTGGGGCTCTGCCACTGAAGCTTTCTTT.

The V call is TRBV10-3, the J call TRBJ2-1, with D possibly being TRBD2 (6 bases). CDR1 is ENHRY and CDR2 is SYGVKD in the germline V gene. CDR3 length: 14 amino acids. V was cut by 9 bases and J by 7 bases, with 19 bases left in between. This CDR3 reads CAIRDSRVGNEQFF. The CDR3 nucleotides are TGTGCCATACGGGACTCACGGGTGGGTAATGAGCAGTTCTTC.

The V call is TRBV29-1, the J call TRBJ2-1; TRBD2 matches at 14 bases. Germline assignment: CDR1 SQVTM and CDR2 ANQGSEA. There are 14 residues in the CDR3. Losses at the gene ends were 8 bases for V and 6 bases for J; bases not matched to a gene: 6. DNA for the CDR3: TGCAGCTCCATGGGGACTAGCGGGGGCAATGAGCAGTTCTTC. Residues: CSSMGTSGGNEQFF.

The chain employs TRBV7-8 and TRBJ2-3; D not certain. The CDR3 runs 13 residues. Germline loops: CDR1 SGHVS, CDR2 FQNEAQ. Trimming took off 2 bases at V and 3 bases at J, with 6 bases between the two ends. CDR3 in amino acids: CASSLRDTDTQYF. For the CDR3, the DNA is TGTGCCAGCAGCTTAAGGGATACAGATACGCAGTATTTT.